These 21 T cell receptor beta chains were all obtained from the same sample, sequenced in a study of blood T cell repertoires in COVID-19. Measured with immunoSEQ multiplex PCR; TCRdb has only the in-frame clones, and not every one. The sample includes roughly 200,000 clones, less than 95% of them seen just once. Sequencing used peripheral blood. The receptors derive from a man aged 25 to 45 with COVID-19, enrolled during active disease.

This clone showed up just once. The chain recombines TRBV7-2 with TRBJ1-5, with D perhaps TRBD1 (5 bases). V lost 3 bases, J lost 7 bases, and 13 bases lay in between. Germline values: CDR1 SGHTA, CDR2 FQGNSA. The CDR3 consists of 14 residues. The CDR3 region is CASSFSGEGQPQHF. As DNA, the CDR3 is TGTGCCAGCAGCTTTTCGGGGGAAGGCCAGCCCCAGCATTTT.

The genes are TRBV10-2 and TRBJ2-1, with 7 bases identical to TRBD2. Germline lookup yields CDR1 WSHSY and CDR2 SAAADI. Trimming at V came to 3 bases and at J to 0 bases, leaving 5 bases not matched to a gene. The CDR3 length is 16 residues. CDR3 sequence: CASSDRRGSSYNEQFF. DNA of the CDR3: TGCGCCAGCAGTGATCGGCGGGGGAGCTCCTACAATGAGCAGTTCTTC.

The table lists this clone with a count of one. The genes are TRBV10-3 and TRBJ1-1, with 10 bases matching TRBD1. The CDR3 is 13 amino acids. V gave up 10 bases and J gave up 8 bases; unmatched junction bases: 10. Germline V gene sequence: CDR1 ENHRY, CDR2 SYGVKD. The CDR3, as DNA: TGTGCCACAGGCGAGGGACAGGGGTCGGAAGCTTTCTTT. Translation gives CATGEGQGSEAFF.

The V and J genes are TRBV6-5 and TRBJ1-2, with 11 bases matching TRBD1. CDR3 size: 14 residues. V shed 7 bases, J shed 4 bases, and the junction held 5 bases outside the gene matches. In germline, CDR1 is MNHEY, CDR2 SVGAGI. The CDR3 spells CASTRDRGIYGYTF. CDR3 DNA: TGTGCCAGCACCCGGGACAGGGGGATCTATGGCTACACCTTC.

This chain joins TRBV19 and TRBJ2-3, with 9 bases lining up with TRBD1. V was pared by 5 bases and J by 4 bases, with 13 bases of the junction left unmatched. This CDR3 region has 17 residues. Per germline, CDR1 LNHDA and CDR2 SQIVND (reference sequence). The DNA for the CDR3 is TGTGCCAGTAGTCCGCCCTGGGGGACAGGGCGAGCAGATACGCAGTATTTT. Translation gives CASSPPWGTGRADTQYF.

On this clone: Other DNA sequences in the same sample also yield this CDR3. The rearrangement links TRBV30 to TRBJ1-2; D is undetermined. V lost 3 bases and J 6 bases, leaving 8 bases between the germline ends. The CDR3 contains 11 residues. Germline lookup yields CDR1 GTSNPN and CDR2 SVGIG (reference sequence). CDR3 in DNA: TGTGCCTGGAGCCCATTAGATGGCTACACCTTC. As protein: CAWSPLDGYTF.

The genes are TRBV5-1 and TRBJ1-1, with unresolved D. This CDR3 is built from 18 residues. Germline values: CDR1 SGHRS, CDR2 YFSETQ. Trimming shortened V by 3 bases and J by 0 bases, and 21 bases separated the two germline ends. For the CDR3, the DNA is TGCGCCAGCAGCTCCGCACCCCCGACTCTTACCTTGAACACTGAAGCTTTCTTT. Protein sequence: CASSSAPPTLTLNTEAFF. Looking up the rest from reference TRBV5-1 and TRBJ1-1 gives the full variable domain: KAGVTQTPRYLIKTRGQQVTLSCSPISGHRSVSWYQQTPGQGLQFLFEYFSETQRNKGNFPGRFSGRQFSNSRSEMNVSTLELGDSALYLCASSSAPPTLTLNTEAFFGQGTRLTVV.

This sequence joins TRBV7-7 and TRBJ2-5; maybe TRBD2 (5 bases). The germline V gene has CDR1 SSHAT and CDR2 FNYEAQ (reference sequence). Trimming stripped 5 bases from V and 5 bases from J, with 12 bases between. The CDR3 sequence is 13 residues long. CDR3 DNA sequence: TGTGCCAGCAGCCCTGGACTCTGGGAGACCCAGTACTTC. Protein: CASSPGLWETQYF. The variable domain in full, completed from reference TRBV7-7 and TRBJ2-5, reads GAGVSQSPRYKVTKRGQDVTLRCDPISSHATLYWYQQALGQGPEFLTYFNYEAQPDKSGLPSDRFSAERPEGSISTLTIQRTEQRDSAMYRCASSPGLWETQYFGPGTRLLVL.

The genes are TRBV6-6 and TRBJ2-3, with 7 nucleotides matching TRBD2. Germline V gene data show CDR1 as MNHNY and CDR2 as SVGAGI (reference sequence). This CDR3 spans 13 amino acids. The junction had 0 bases not matched to a gene; V was cut back by 2 bases and J by 4 bases. The CDR3: CASSYGGADTQYF. DNA for the CDR3: TGTGCCAGCAGTTACGGGGGGGCAGATACGCAGTATTTT.

With respect to this clone: The junction departs from germline at one end; a sequencing error may be responsible. This chain links TRBV6-5 with TRBJ2-5; no firm D call. The CDR3 is made up of 11 amino acids. The germline V gene has CDR1 MNHEY and CDR2 SVGAGI. The CDR3 is CASSYHETQYF. The DNA of the CDR3 is TGTGCCAGCAGTTACCATGAGACCCAGTACTTC.

The rearrangement joins TRBV29-1 to TRBJ2-7; the match to TRBD2 covers 8 bases. From germline, CDR1 is SQVTM and CDR2 ANQGSEA. The CDR3 runs 13 residues. J lost 4 bases, V lost 6 bases, and 8 bases had no gene match. In nucleotides, the CDR3 is TGCAGCGTATATAGCGGGGTGAAGTACGAGCAGTACTTC. Translation: CSVYSGVKYEQYF.

The chain links TRBV3-1 (or the pseudogene TRBV3-2) to TRBJ1-3; D gene uncertain. Germline CDR1 LGHDT, CDR2 YNNKEL (reference sequence). The CDR3 is 15 residues long. Trimming stripped 2 bases from V and 4 bases from J, with 12 bases between. The CDR3 DNA reads TGTGCCAGCAGCCAATCGGGAGGCCCCGGAAACACCATATATTTT. This codes for CASSQSGGPGNTIYF.

Here the CDR3 DNA reads TGTGCCATCAGTAGACAGGGGATTCGTGCGGAGCTGTTTTTT. Protein: CAISRQGIRAELFF. J is TRBJ2-2 and V is TRBV10-3, with 8 bases aligning to TRBD1. CDR1 ENHRY and CDR2 SYGVKD come from the germline V gene. The CDR3 spans 14 residues. V gave up 5 bases and J gave up 10 bases; unmatched junction bases: 9.

V usage is TRBV27 and J usage is TRBJ1-2; no clear D gene. Per germline, CDR1 MNHEY and CDR2 SMNVEV (reference sequence). CDR3 length: 12 amino acids. With 5 bases removed from V and 7 bases from J, the gap between germline ends came to 11 bases. CDR3 in amino acids: CASSPPSGGYTF. Written as DNA, the CDR3 is TGTGCCAGCAGTCCCCCCTCAGGTGGCTACACCTTC.

This chain links TRBV3-1 (or the pseudogene TRBV3-2) with TRBJ2-5; TRBD1 aligns across 8 bases. The V and J ends lost 6 bases and 10 bases, in that order; junction bases with no gene match: 4. Germline CDR1 and CDR2: LGHDT and YNNKEL (reference sequence). This CDR3 is 11 amino acids long. The CDR3 coding sequence is TGTGCCAGCAGTCGGACAGGGAGCCAGTACTTC. It is translated as CASSRTGSQYF.

The genes are TRBV5-5 and TRBJ1-2, with 9 bases aligning to TRBD1. CDR1 and CDR2 from the germline V gene are SGHKS and YYEKEE (reference sequence). V was pared by 3 bases and J by 6 bases, with 9 bases of the junction left unmatched. This CDR3 spans 15 amino acids. The CDR3 nucleotides are TGTGCCAGCAGCTCCAGGACAGGGGATCCGAATGGCTACACCTTC. It specifies CASSSRTGDPNGYTF.

The DNA for the CDR3 is TGTGCCAGCAGCTTAAAGACAGGGGGCTATTCACCCCTCCACTTT. It translates to CASSLKTGGYSPLHF. The V and J genes are TRBV5-4 and TRBJ1-6; the match to TRBD1 covers 10 bases. V lost 2 bases and J lost 8; bases outside the gene matches: 4. The CDR3 has 15 amino acids. Per the germline V gene, CDR1 is SGHNT and CDR2 is YYREEE (reference sequence).

The chain carries TRBV6-1 and TRBJ1-6, with 11 nucleotides matching TRBD1. This CDR3 is built from 16 residues. Germline assignment: CDR1 MNHNS and CDR2 SASEGT. Germline trimming cut 3 bases from V and 9 bases from J; bases unmatched to any gene: 7. The CDR3 here is CASSDRDGTGGSPLHF. Written as DNA, the CDR3 is TGTGCCAGCAGTGATCGCGATGGGACAGGGGGTTCACCCCTCCACTTT.

CDR3 DNA: TGTGCCAGCAGCTTGGGGCAGGGAAGGAATCAGCCCCAGCATTTT. Amino acids: CASSLGQGRNQPQHF. The chain couples TRBV5-4 to TRBJ1-5; D may be TRBD1 (5 bases). V dropped 0 bases and J dropped 4 bases, with 11 bases sitting between them. The CDR3 loop spans 15 amino acids. Germline V gene sequence: CDR1 SGHNT, CDR2 YYREEE (reference sequence).

The chain joins TRBV10-3 to TRBJ2-3; TRBD1 might be the D (6 bases). CDR3 size: 15 residues. Trimming removed 6 bases from V and 1 base from J, with 14 bases in between. Germline CDR1 ENHRY, CDR2 SYGVKD. The CDR3 DNA is TGTGCCATCAGCCGGCAGGGGAGTGGCACAGATACGCAGTATTTT. Translation: CAISRQGSGTDTQYF.

This sequence joins TRBV6-4 and TRBJ1-3, with no clear D. This CDR3 comprises 15 residues. CDR1 and CDR2 (germline): MRHNA, SNTAGT. Trimming cost V 4 bases and J 0 bases, with 10 bases left between them. CDR3 in amino acids: CASSAYKSSGNTIYF. CDR3 in DNA: TGTGCCAGCAGTGCGTACAAAAGCTCTGGAAACACCATATATTTT.